The 21 T cell receptor beta chains reported below all come from one sample, sequenced in a study of blood T cells in healthy people across ages. A second PCR of 7 to 11 cycles used a sample-barcoded 5' primer and a J-beta primer mix. One entry per CDR3 protein, called by TCRdb with MiXCR from the 5' RACE reads. Of fewer than 800,000 distinct CDR3 sequences in the sample, roughly 50% were seen once. The specimen sequenced was blood. The origin of the receptors is a woman aged 55-69 years in good health.

This clonotype was seen only a few times. CDR3 sequence reads: CASSPQFFPESYEQYF. DNA for the CDR3: TGTGCCAGCTCACCACAATTTTTTCCAGAGAGTTACGAGCAGTACTTC. The rearrangement joins TRBV18 to TRBJ2-7; D gene unclear. The V end was cut by 1 base, the J end by 4 bases, with 17 bases between. The germline V gene has CDR1 KGHSH and CDR2 LQKENI. CDR3 length: 16 residues. The variable domain in full, with the rest retrieved from reference TRBV18 and TRBJ2-7, is NAGVMQNPRHLVRRRGQEARLRCSPMKGHSHVYWYRQLPEEGLKFMVYLQKENIIDESGMPKERFSAEFPKEGPSILRIQQVVRGDSAAYFCASSPQFFPESYEQYFGPGTRLTVT.

Here the CDR3 reads CASSRGQGVGGYTF. CDR3 nucleotides: TGCGCCAGCAGCCGTGGACAGGGAGTAGGGGGCTACACCTTC. The chain is built from TRBV4-3 and TRBJ1-2, with 8 bases aligning to TRBD1. V was clipped by 4 bases and J by 8 bases; unmatched bases: 9. This CDR3 contains 14 residues. The germline V gene encodes CDR1 LGHNA and CDR2 YSLEER.

The chain combines TRBV7-2 with TRBJ2-1, with TRBD2 identical over 7 bases. The V segment lost 3 bases and the J segment 7 bases; nucleotides outside the gene matches: 9. CDR3 size: 15 residues. Germline V gene data show CDR1 as SGHTA and CDR2 as FQGNSA. In DNA form, the CDR3 reads TGTGCCAGCAGCTTGACTGCGGGAGTGGGTAATGAGCAGTTCTTC. This gives the protein CASSLTAGVGNEQFF. Variable domain in full (rest from reference TRBV7-2 and TRBJ2-1): GAGVSQSPSNKVTEKGKDVELRCDPISGHTALYWYRQSLGQGLEFLIYFQGNSAPDKSGLPSDRFSAERTGGSVSTLTIQRTQQEDSAVYLCASSLTAGVGNEQFFGPGTRLTVL.

The chain employs TRBV4-2 and TRBJ2-1, with 9 positions matching TRBD2. Unmatched junction bases numbered 10, after V lost 0 bases and J lost 10 bases. Germline-derived CDR1 and CDR2 are LGHNA and YNFKEQ. The CDR3 length is 16 residues. The CDR3 loop reads CASSQETSGSPYEQFF. As DNA, the CDR3 is TGTGCCAGCAGCCAAGAAACTAGCGGGTCGCCCTACGAGCAGTTCTTC.

The J gene is TRBJ2-1, the V gene TRBV5-1; D is unclear. Germline CDR1 and CDR2: SGHRS and YFSETQ. The length of the CDR3 is 15 residues. The ends were cut back, 0 bases at V and 2 bases at J, with 9 bases in the middle. Written as DNA, the CDR3 is TGCGCCAGCAGCTTGGGATACCTTGCCTACAATGAGCAGTTCTTC. Its protein is CASSLGYLAYNEQFF.

The J gene is TRBJ2-3, the V gene TRBV4-3; 10 bases match TRBD2. The V gene's germline CDR1 is LGHNA and CDR2 YSLEER. With V trimmed by 0 bases and J by 6 bases, 12 bases remained unmatched. The CDR3 contains 18 residues. The CDR3 bases are TGCGCCAGCAGCCAAGATACGGGTCTAGCGGGAGCCCTTGATACGCAGTATTTT. This sequence encodes CASSQDTGLAGALDTQYF.

This clonotype was picked up a small number of times. The genes are TRBV6-2 or TRBV6-3 and TRBJ2-7; D not resolved. From germline, CDR1 is MNHEY and CDR2 SVGEGT. V was cut by 2 bases and J by 2 bases, with 7 bases left in between. There are 13 residues in the CDR3. The CDR3 sequence: CASSYAATYEQYF. CDR3 bases: TGTGCCAGCAGTTACGCGGCGACCTACGAGCAGTACTTC.

The chain employs TRBV20-1 and TRBJ1-2; D is undetermined. Germline V gives CDR1 DFQATT, CDR2 SNEGSKA (reference sequence). CDR3 length: 14 residues. Trimming removed 3 bases from V and 8 bases from J, with 19 bases in between. CDR3 nucleotides: TGCAGTGCTAGTTTGCATGGGCAGATAGGGGGCTACACCTTC. This gives the protein CSASLHGQIGGYTF.

The sample holds a few counts of this clonotype. The rearrangement uses TRBV20-1 and TRBJ2-2; the match to TRBD2 covers 7 bases. Looked up from germline, CDR1 is DFQATT and CDR2 is SNEGSKA (reference sequence). The CDR3 consists of 12 residues. The V and J ends lost 3 bases and 7 bases, in that order; junction bases with no gene match: 2. In DNA, the CDR3 is TGCAGTGCTAGGCGGGAGAGCGGGGAGCTGTTTTTT. Protein sequence: CSARRESGELFF.

The chain recombines TRBV2 with TRBJ2-3; a weak D match, TRBD1 (6 bases). Trimming cost V 11 bases and J 4 bases, with 16 bases left between them. Germline CDR1 reads SNHLY; CDR2 reads FYNNEI. The CDR3 has 13 residues. The CDR3 coding sequence is TGTGCCGGATTATCCCACAGGGCAGATACGCAGTATTTT. Protein sequence: CAGLSHRADTQYF.

The chain has TRBV20-1 and TRBJ2-1; the D gene is possibly TRBD2 (6 bases). The germline gives CDR1 DFQATT, CDR2 SNEGSKA (reference sequence). Deletions cut 7 bases from V and 5 bases from J, with 9 bases between. The CDR3 is made up of 11 amino acids. CDR3 sequence: CSGDWDNEQFF. The CDR3, as DNA: TGCAGTGGGGACTGGGACAATGAGCAGTTCTTC.

The rearrangement links TRBV6-5 to TRBJ2-1; TRBD2 matches at 7 bases. The CDR3 sequence is 16 residues long. Germline assignment: CDR1 MNHEY and CDR2 SVGAGI. The V gene end was trimmed by 2 bases and the J gene end by 5 bases; junction bases not matched to a gene: 9. The CDR3 region is CASSYRGLVADNEQFF. The DNA for the CDR3 is TGTGCCAGCAGTTACCGTGGACTAGTGGCGGACAATGAGCAGTTCTTC.

This clonotype was detected only a few times. The chain uses TRBV7-2 and TRBJ2-3; 9 bases agree with TRBD1. Trimming cost V 5 bases and J 1 base; bases outside gene matches: 13. The germline CDR1 and CDR2 sequences are SGHTA and FQGNSA. This CDR3 is 18 amino acids long. The CDR3 nucleotides read TGTGCCAGCAGCCAGTTAGGGACAGGGTTCAGCCGCACAGATACGCAGTATTTT. Protein product: CASSQLGTGFSRTDTQYF.

The chain recombines TRBV25-1 with TRBJ1-6; D remains ambiguous. This CDR3 region has 15 residues. CDR1 and CDR2 (germline): MGHDK, SYGVNS. The V gene lost 4 bases and the J gene lost 7 bases, with 14 bases spanning the gap. The CDR3 is CASSGGIGGNSPLHF. The CDR3 DNA is TGTGCCAGCAGTGGGGGTATAGGAGGCAATTCACCCCTCCACTTT. Drawing the rest from reference TRBV25-1 and TRBJ1-6, the complete variable domain is EADIYQTPRYLVIGTGKKITLECSQTMGHDKMYWYQQDPGMELHLIHYSYGVNSTEKGDLSSESTVSRIRTEHFPLTLESARPSHTSQYLCASSGGIGGNSPLHFGNGTRLTVT.

This clonotype was counted a few times. The genes are TRBV12-3 or TRBV12-4 and TRBJ2-7; 11 bases agree with TRBD2. CDR3 length equals 17 residues. The V and J ends lost 3 bases and 3 bases, in that order; junction bases with no gene match: 10. As DNA, the CDR3 is TGTGCCAGCAGTTTCCCCCTCACTAGCGGGAGAAACTACGAGCAGTACTTC. It is translated as CASSFPLTSGRNYEQYF.

The J gene is TRBJ1-3, the V gene TRBV20-1; TRBD1 agrees at 10 bases. Germline-derived CDR1 and CDR2 are DFQATT and SNEGSKA (reference sequence). The CDR3 totals 14 residues. J was trimmed by 3 bases and V by 3 bases; bases with no gene match: 2. CDR3 nucleotide sequence: TGCAGTGCTAGGACAGGGGGCGGTGGAAACACCATATATTTT. Encoded protein: CSARTGGGGNTIYF.

J is TRBJ2-3 and V is TRBV13; possible D gene TRBD2, 6 bases. V was clipped by 7 bases and J by 0 bases, with 17 bases between them. CDR3 length equals 16 residues. Germline values: CDR1 PRHDT, CDR2 FYEKMQ (reference sequence). The CDR3: CASNLRRDASTDTQYF. In nucleotides, the CDR3 is TGTGCCAGCAATCTACGGCGGGATGCTAGCACAGATACGCAGTATTTT. The variable domain in full, with the rest retrieved from reference TRBV13 and TRBJ2-3, is AAGVIQSPRHLIKEKRETATLKCYPIPRHDTVYWYQQGPGQDPQFLISFYEKMQSDKGSIPDRFSAQQFSDYHSELNMSSLELGDSALYFCASNLRRDASTDTQYFGPGTRLTVL.

A few counts support this clonotype. V usage is TRBV20-1 and J usage is TRBJ2-7, with unresolved D. There are 11 residues in the CDR3. CDR1 is DFQATT and CDR2 is SNEGSKA in the germline V gene (reference sequence). V gave up 6 bases and J gave up 3 bases, with 9 bases separating them. CDR3 region: CSAHQGYEQYF. CDR3 DNA sequence: TGCAGTGCCCATCAAGGCTACGAGCAGTACTTC.

CDR3 in DNA: TGTGCCAGCAGTACGTACAGATACGAGCAGTACTTC. Encoded protein: CASSTYRYEQYF. This rearrangement joins TRBV6-2 or TRBV6-3 to TRBJ2-7; D uncertain. The CDR3 extends over 12 amino acids. Deletions cut 5 bases from V and 4 bases from J, with 9 bases between. CDR1 is MNHEY and CDR2 is SVGEGT in the germline V gene.

The rearrangement joins TRBV20-1 to TRBJ1-1; D is uncertain. Germline CDR1 DFQATT, CDR2 SNEGSKA (reference sequence). Trimming shortened V by 7 bases and J by 7 bases, and 16 bases separated the two germline ends. This CDR3 has 12 residues. The CDR3 DNA follows: TGCAGTGTTCCCACGAAAAGAGGTGAAGCTTTCTTT. Protein: CSVPTKRGEAFF.

The chain has TRBV4-3 and TRBJ2-7; D possibly corresponds to TRBD1 (5 bases). Gene TRBJ2-5 matches the end of the DNA better, so the J call may be wrong. The CDR3 runs to 16 residues. The V gene's germline CDR1 is LGHNA and CDR2 YSLEER. The CDR3 DNA follows: TGCGCCAGCAGTCCTGCAGGGCACCTCGTAGGAGAGACCCAGTACTTC. Amino acids: CASSPAGHLVGETQYF.